The 22 T cell receptor beta chains below come from one sample, sequenced in a study of blood T cell repertoires in COVID-19. Clones were sequenced by immunoSEQ multiplex PCR, and TCRdb holds only the in-frame ones, with some missing. The sample contains about 250,000 clones, 80% to 90% of which appear only once. Sequencing used PBMCs or T cells enriched from blood (not recorded which). Every receptor here comes from a man between 35 and 55 years old who had recovered from COVID-19.

The chain combines TRBV2 with TRBJ2-3, with 7 bases that match TRBD1. V lost 8 bases to trimming and J lost 6 bases; unmatched junction nucleotides: 11. The germline V gene encodes CDR1 SNHLY and CDR2 FYNNEI. The CDR3 is made up of 14 amino acids. The DNA for the CDR3 is TGTGCCAGCCGTCGACAGGGTTCTCTGGATACGCAGTATTTT. It translates to CASRRQGSLDTQYF.

This rearrangement joins TRBV19 to TRBJ1-1, with D perhaps TRBD1 (6 bases). The germline V gene encodes CDR1 LNHDA and CDR2 SQIVND (reference sequence). The CDR3 is 14 amino acids. Trimming left V 4 bases short and J 1 base short, with 10 bases between. CDR3 protein: CASSRTAENTEAFF. In DNA form, the CDR3 reads TGTGCCAGTAGTAGGACAGCCGAGAACACTGAAGCTTTCTTT.

The genes are TRBV5-4 and TRBJ2-1; 10 nucleotides align to TRBD2. The V gene end was trimmed by 7 bases and the J gene end by 9 bases; junction bases not matched to a gene: 7. There are 13 residues in the CDR3. Germline V lookup: CDR1 SGHNT, CDR2 YYREEE (reference sequence). For the CDR3, the DNA is TGTGCCAGCTCGCTAGCGGGAGCCGGTGAGCAGTTCTTC. This translates into CASSLAGAGEQFF.

In DNA form, the CDR3 reads TGCGCCAGCAGCCCCGTCTCTTTCCGGACAACTAACTATGGCTACACCTTC. Its translation: CASSPVSFRTTNYGYTF. The gene calls are TRBV4-3 and TRBJ1-2; the D gene is possibly TRBD1 (5 bases). Germline CDR1 is LGHNA and CDR2 is YSLEER. Trimming took off 4 bases at V and 0 bases at J, with 18 bases between the two ends. This CDR3 has 17 residues.

This clone was counted a single time. The DNA for the CDR3 is TGTGCCAGCAGCCAAGACAGGCAGAATTATGGCTACACCTTC. Translating it yields CASSQDRQNYGYTF. The V and J genes are TRBV4-2 and TRBJ1-2; D uncertain. The CDR3 length is 14 residues. Germline values: CDR1 LGHNA, CDR2 YNFKEQ. Trimming took 0 bases from V and 5 from J, leaving 10 bases between them.

The chain uses TRBV7-6 and TRBJ2-2; 12 bases align to TRBD2. Germline CDR1 SGHVS, CDR2 FNYEAQ. The CDR3 totals 18 residues. Germline trimming cut 0 bases from V and 0 bases from J; bases unmatched to any gene: 2. The CDR3 region is CASSLALAGGANTGELFF. The CDR3 bases are TGTGCCAGCAGCTTAGCGCTAGCGGGGGGGGCGAACACCGGGGAGCTGTTTTTT.

The genes are TRBV11-2 and TRBJ2-3; TRBD1 agrees at 7 bases. CDR3 size: 15 residues. The J segment lost 1 base and the V segment lost 1 base, leaving 2 bases of the junction unmatched. Germline loops: CDR1 SGHAT, CDR2 FQNNGV. CDR3 amino acids: CASSLGTGGTDTQYF. CDR3 nucleotides: TGTGCCAGCAGCTTAGGGACAGGCGGCACAGATACGCAGTATTTT.

V usage is TRBV7-9 and J usage is TRBJ2-5, with D maybe TRBD2 (6 bases). Trimming pared 5 bases from V and 5 bases from J, leaving 18 bases between. The CDR3 is 15 amino acids. Per germline, CDR1 SEHNR and CDR2 FQNEAQ (reference sequence). This CDR3 reads CASSGPGLGGETQYF. The CDR3 DNA follows: TGTGCCAGCAGCGGTCCGGGCCTTGGAGGGGAGACCCAGTACTTC.

The chain carries TRBV20-1 and TRBJ2-1; a possible D gene is TRBD1 (5 bases). The CDR3 runs to 11 residues. Trimming took 6 bases from V and 7 from J, leaving 10 bases between them. Germline CDR1 and CDR2: DFQATT and SNEGSKA (reference sequence). The CDR3 here is CSAQPGNEQFF. The CDR3 region has the DNA TGCAGTGCCCAGCCAGGGAATGAGCAGTTCTTC.

A remark on this clone: This CDR3 is also generated by other DNA sequences in the sample. The chain recombines TRBV5-4 with TRBJ2-2; the match to TRBD2 covers 8 bases. CDR3 length: 13 residues. In germline, CDR1 is SGHNT, CDR2 YYREEE (reference sequence). V dropped 2 bases and J dropped 7; count of bases not matched to a gene: 1. The DNA for the CDR3 is TGTGCCAGCAGCTTAGCGGGAGACGGGGAGCTGTTTTTT. Translating gives CASSLAGDGELFF. The full variable domain, in which reference TRBV5-4 and TRBJ2-2 provide the parts outside the CDR3, is ETGVTQSPTHLIKTRGQQVTLRCSSQSGHNTVSWYQQALGQGPQFIFQYYREEENGRGNFPPRFSGLQFPNYSSELNVNALELDDSALYLCASSLAGDGELFFGEGSRLTVL.

This clone appeared a few times. The chain joins TRBV7-2 to TRBJ2-7; D not resolved. The CDR3 spans 13 residues. The germline V gene has CDR1 SGHTA and CDR2 FQGNSA. The V and J ends lost 1 base and 7 bases respectively, with 11 bases between them. The CDR3 spells CASSLDRSDEQYF. DNA of the CDR3: TGTGCCAGCAGCTTAGATCGGTCCGATGAGCAGTACTTC.

The chain links TRBV5-4 to TRBJ2-5, with TRBD2 as a possible D gene (6 bases). Germline CDR1 and CDR2: SGHNT and YYREEE (reference sequence). The V and J ends lost 4 bases and 2 bases respectively, with 12 bases between them. The CDR3 has 14 residues. The CDR3 bases are TGTGCCAGCAGCCCACCGGGGGTTCAAGAGACCCAGTACTTC. It codes for CASSPPGVQETQYF.

The chain joins TRBV28 to TRBJ1-5; 9 nucleotides agree with TRBD1. There are 13 residues in the CDR3. Germline CDR1 is MDHEN and CDR2 is SYDVKM. Trimming removed 8 bases from V and 7 bases from J; junction bases left unmatched: 6. CDR3: CASRTGEDQPQHF. CDR3 DNA: TGTGCCAGCCGGACAGGGGAAGACCAGCCCCAGCATTTT. Variable domain in full (rest from reference TRBV28 and TRBJ1-5): DVKVTQSSRYLVKRTGEKVFLECVQDMDHENMFWYRQDPGLGLRLIYFSYDVKMKEKGDIPEGYSVSREKKERFSLILESASTNQTSMYLCASRTGEDQPQHFGDGTRLSIL.

This chain joins TRBV24-1 and TRBJ1-5; no reliable D call. Germline-derived CDR1 and CDR2 are KGHDR and SFDVKD. The V end lost 2 bases, the J end lost 4 bases, and 5 bases lay between the germline ends. The CDR3 consists of 13 residues. In DNA form, the CDR3 reads TGTGCCACCAGTGATTCATCAAATCAGCCCCAGCATTTT. This translates into CATSDSSNQPQHF.

The chain combines TRBV12-1 with TRBJ2-7; no check of the table's D call, TRBD2, against the DNA was made. TRBV12-1 is termed a pseudogene. The CDR3 sequence is 17 residues long. CDR3 protein: CASSLGGGLAGSYEQYF. In DNA form, the CDR3 reads TGTGCCAGCAGCCTTGGGGGAGGGCTAGCGGGGTCCTACGAGCAGTACTTC.

CDR3 DNA sequence: TGTGCCAGCAGCTTAGTGACAGGGGGAGGAGAAAAACTGTTTTTT. Protein product: CASSLVTGGGEKLFF. This rearrangement joins TRBV7-9 to TRBJ1-4; 9 nucleotides line up with TRBD1. Per the germline V gene, CDR1 is SEHNR and CDR2 is FQNEAQ (reference sequence). Unmatched junction bases numbered 5, after V lost 1 base and J lost 8 bases. The CDR3 has 15 amino acids.

The chain recombines TRBV11-2 with TRBJ2-3; TRBD2 aligns across 7 bases. This CDR3 comprises 18 residues. Germline CDR1 is SGHAT and CDR2 is FQNNGV. V lost 5 bases to trimming and J lost 6 bases; unmatched junction nucleotides: 20. CDR3 in amino acids: CASSPEGFGFSGADTQYF. In DNA, the CDR3 is TGTGCCAGCAGCCCAGAGGGGTTTGGGTTCAGCGGGGCGGATACGCAGTATTTT.

This rearrangement joins TRBV14 to TRBJ2-7; weak D call: TRBD1 (5 bases). Trimming removed 7 bases at V and 2 bases at J, with 12 bases between. The CDR3 is 13 residues long. Germline V gene data show CDR1 as SGHDN and CDR2 as FVKESK. The CDR3 bases are TGTGCCAGCACCGCTACAGGAACCTACGAGCAGTACTTC. Translation: CASTATGTYEQYF.

This chain uses TRBV4-2 with TRBJ2-7, with a tentative D call TRBD1 (6 bases). Per the germline V gene, CDR1 is LGHNA and CDR2 is YNFKEQ. The CDR3 extends over 14 amino acids. Trimming removed 1 base at V and 2 bases at J, with 9 bases between. The CDR3 sequence is CASSQGTEPYEQYF. Written as DNA, the CDR3 is TGTGCCAGCAGCCAAGGGACAGAACCCTACGAGCAGTACTTC.

This chain links TRBV4-2 with TRBJ2-7; D gene uncertain. CDR3 length: 14 amino acids. Trimming left V 0 bases short and J 3 bases short, with 9 bases between. Germline assignment: CDR1 LGHNA and CDR2 YNFKEQ. CDR3 nucleotides: TGTGCCAGCAGCCAAGACTGGGCCCTCTACGAGCAGTACTTC. It is translated as CASSQDWALYEQYF.

The V call is TRBV7-2, the J call TRBJ2-1; the match to TRBD2 covers 8 bases. The CDR3 consists of 15 residues. The V segment lost 5 bases and the J segment 9 bases; nucleotides outside the gene matches: 12. Germline CDR1 is SGHTA and CDR2 is FQGNSA. The CDR3, as DNA: TGTGCCAGCAGCCCGGCGGGGGGCCGAACGGCTGAGCAGTTCTTC. Its translation: CASSPAGGRTAEQFF.

The CDR3 nucleotides read TGTGCCAGCAGCTATGGGGGGCGGGAGGTCCAGAATGAGCAGTTCTTC. It is translated as CASSYGGREVQNEQFF. V usage is TRBV5-6 and J usage is TRBJ2-1; 8 positions agree with TRBD2. CDR1 and CDR2 from the germline V gene are SGHDT and YYEEEE. This CDR3 contains 16 residues. The V and J ends lost 3 bases and 7 bases, in that order; junction bases with no gene match: 12. The full variable domain, rest sourced from reference TRBV5-6 and TRBJ2-1, is DAGVTQSPTHLIKTRGQQVTLRCSPKSGHDTVSWYQQALGQGPQFIFQYYEEEERQRGNFPDRFSGHQFPNYSSELNVNALLLGDSALYLCASSYGGREVQNEQFFGPGTRLTVL.